What follows are 5 T cell receptor beta chains derived from one specimen sequenced in a study of regulatory T cells in long-lasting Graves disease. With iRepertoire HTBI primers and Arm-PCR of CDR3 regions, TCR beta libraries were built. TCRdb called the multiplex PCR reads again in MiXCR, with one record for every CDR3 protein. The table lists 300,000 to 400,000 distinct CDR3 sequences, 15% to 20% of them singletons. The time point denotes: newly diagnosed GD, antithyroid drugs for less than 3 months. PBMC-derived RNA was used for the TCR library. The data were also submitted as part of a second study, on T cells in Graves' hyperthyroidism and ophthalmopathy.

Specimen: peripheral blood mononuclear cells (PBMCs), collected at new diagnosis, from a patient treated with antithyroid drugs. These receptors were taken from a man aged 40-55 years with Graves disease.

The sample holds a few counts of this clonotype. The gene calls are TRBV7-6 and TRBJ2-7, with a weak D call TRBD2 (6 bases). Germline V lookup: CDR1 SGHVS, CDR2 FNYEAQ. The length of the CDR3 is 14 residues. V gave up 4 bases and J gave up 3 bases, with 13 bases separating them. The CDR3 sequence is CASSSGTRGYEQYF. As DNA, the CDR3 is TGTGCCAGCAGCTCCGGGACGCGGGGCTACGAGCAGTACTTC.

The table lists this clonotype with many counts. The chain employs TRBV6-1 and TRBJ2-7, with D maybe TRBD1 (6 bases). Trimming stripped 5 bases from V and 6 bases from J, with 14 bases between. The germline V gene encodes CDR1 MNHNS and CDR2 SASEGT. This CDR3 contains 13 residues. The CDR3 DNA reads as TGTGCCAGCAGTCAAGACAGGATTCGCGAGCAGTACTTC. It encodes CASSQDRIREQYF.

This clonotype came up many times. V gene TRBV28 combines with J gene TRBJ2-3; no firm D call. CDR3 length: 15 amino acids. V dropped 2 bases and J dropped 4 bases, with 13 bases sitting between them. Germline V gives CDR1 MDHEN, CDR2 SYDVKM. CDR3 protein: CASSLGDSWSDTQYF. CDR3 nucleotides: TGTGCCAGCAGTTTAGGTGATAGCTGGTCAGATACGCAGTATTTT.

The gene calls are TRBV27 and TRBJ1-1; weak D call: TRBD1 (5 bases). CDR3 size: 15 residues. The ends were cut back, 5 bases at V and 1 base at J, with 14 bases in the middle. The V gene's germline CDR1 is MNHEY and CDR2 SMNVEV (reference sequence). This CDR3 reads CASSPRDGSNTEAFF. The CDR3 coding sequence is TGTGCCAGCAGTCCACGGGACGGTTCGAACACTGAAGCTTTCTTT.

This clonotype has a count of ten or more. This chain uses TRBV7-9 with TRBJ2-5; D is ambiguous. V gave up 4 bases and J gave up 5 bases, with 14 bases separating them. Germline CDR1 SEHNR, CDR2 FQNEAQ (reference sequence). The CDR3 has 14 residues. DNA for the CDR3: TGTGCCAGCAGCTCAGCGTCGGCCTACGAGACCCAGTACTTC. This sequence encodes CASSSASAYETQYF.